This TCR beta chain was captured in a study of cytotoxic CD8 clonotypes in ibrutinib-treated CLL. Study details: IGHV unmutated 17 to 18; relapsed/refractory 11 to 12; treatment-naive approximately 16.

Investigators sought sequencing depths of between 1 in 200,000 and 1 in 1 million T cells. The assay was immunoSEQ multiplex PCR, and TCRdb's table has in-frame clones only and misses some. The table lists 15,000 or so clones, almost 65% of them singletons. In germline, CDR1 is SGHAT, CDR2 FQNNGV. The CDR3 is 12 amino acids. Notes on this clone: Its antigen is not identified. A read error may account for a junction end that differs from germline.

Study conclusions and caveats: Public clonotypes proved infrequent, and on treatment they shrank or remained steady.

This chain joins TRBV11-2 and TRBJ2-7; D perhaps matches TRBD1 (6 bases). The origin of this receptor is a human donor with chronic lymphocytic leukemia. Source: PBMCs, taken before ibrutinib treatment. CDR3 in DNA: TGTGCCAGCACCTTACCACAGGGCGAGCAGTACTTC. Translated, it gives CASTLPQGEQYF.